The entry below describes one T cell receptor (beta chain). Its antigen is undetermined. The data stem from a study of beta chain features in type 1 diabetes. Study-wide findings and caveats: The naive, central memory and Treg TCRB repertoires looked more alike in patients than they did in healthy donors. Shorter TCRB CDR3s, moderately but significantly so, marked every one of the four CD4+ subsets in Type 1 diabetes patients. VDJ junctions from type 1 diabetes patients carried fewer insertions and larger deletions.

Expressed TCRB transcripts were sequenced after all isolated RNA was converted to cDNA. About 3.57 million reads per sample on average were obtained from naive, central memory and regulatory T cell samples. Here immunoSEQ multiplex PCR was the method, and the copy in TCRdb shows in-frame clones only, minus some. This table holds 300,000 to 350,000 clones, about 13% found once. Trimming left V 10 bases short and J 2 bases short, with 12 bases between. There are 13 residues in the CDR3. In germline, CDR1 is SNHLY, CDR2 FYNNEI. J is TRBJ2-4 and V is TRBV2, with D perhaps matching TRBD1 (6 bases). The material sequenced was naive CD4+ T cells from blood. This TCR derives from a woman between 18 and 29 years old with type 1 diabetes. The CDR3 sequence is CANRVGSKNIQYF. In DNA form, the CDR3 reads TGTGCCAACAGGGTCGGGTCCAAAAACATTCAGTACTTC.